This T cell receptor beta chain was found in a study of persistence of HIV-infected CD4 T cells. Points from the study as a whole: Compared with CD3/CD28-stimulated cells, CMV- and Gag-responding cells showed lower TCRbeta richness.

Regarding this clone: What it recognizes is unknown.

CDR1 is SGHRS, CDR2 YFSETQ, per germline. The CDR3 length is 15 residues. The V gene end was trimmed by 0 bases and the J gene end by 6 bases; junction bases not matched to a gene: 6. This nonspecific control used anti-CD3/anti-CD28 bead stimulation of CD4+ T cells. Sorting of responding CD4+ T cells relied on upregulated CD40 ligand together with CD69. The immunoSEQ assay was version 4, run in survey mode. The data were produced by immunoSEQ multiplex PCR, yet TCRdb's version contains in-frame clones alone and is incomplete. The sample yields tens of thousands of clones, roughly nine tenths seen once.

Sequencing was performed on CD4+ T cells sorted from PBMCs after roughly 19-hour stimulation, taken from a patient who received antiretroviral therapy. The TCR comes from an adult woman with HIV who was CMV-seropositive. The genes are TRBV5-1 and TRBJ2-3; 8 bases fit TRBD2. CDR3 amino acids: CASSLVGGGPDTQYF. As DNA, the CDR3 is TGCGCCAGCAGCTTGGTCGGGGGGGGGCCTGATACGCAGTATTTT.